This TCR beta chain was captured by sequencing in a study of blood T cell repertoires in COVID-19. Overall study: Whether acute or convalescent, the COVID-19 samples came from the United States, Italy and Spain. The analysed material was cDNA or gDNA that came from T cells, B-cell-depleted T cells, or PBMCs.

Per the original data handling: Estimation of nucleated cell counts was performed using reference gene primer amplification. Assay used: immunoSEQ multiplex PCR; TCRdb lists only in-frame clones, some missing. V and J calls and clone size are given by that table; D and trimming were obtained from the DNA. This sample has 55,000 to 80,000 clones, with approximately 79% found just once. The CDR3 sequence is 14 residues long. Germline V gives CDR1 KGHDR, CDR2 SFDVKD. V trimming: 6 bases; J trimming: 8 bases; junction bases outside the gene matches: 4. This sequence joins TRBV24-1 and TRBJ1-6; 9 bases align to TRBD1. The sample was peripheral blood. This TCR was sampled from an elderly man with active COVID-19. DNA of the CDR3: TGTGCCACCAGTCCCCGGGACAGGGATTCACCCCTCCACTTT. Translated, it gives CATSPRDRDSPLHF.